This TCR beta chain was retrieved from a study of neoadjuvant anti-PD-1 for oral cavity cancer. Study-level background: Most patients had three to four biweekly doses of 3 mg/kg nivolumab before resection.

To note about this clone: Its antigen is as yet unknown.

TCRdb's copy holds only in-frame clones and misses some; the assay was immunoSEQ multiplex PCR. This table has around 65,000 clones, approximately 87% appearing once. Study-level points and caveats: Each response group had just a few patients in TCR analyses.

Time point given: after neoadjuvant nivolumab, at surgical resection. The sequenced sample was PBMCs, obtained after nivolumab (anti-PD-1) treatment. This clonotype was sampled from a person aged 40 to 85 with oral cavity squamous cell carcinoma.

The CDR3 loop is CASNSQNTEAFF. The CDR3 coding sequence is TGTGCCAGCAATTCACAGAACACTGAAGCTTTCTTT. V usage is TRBV6-6 and J usage is TRBJ1-1; D ambiguous. Between the trimmed V and J ends, which lost 7 bases and 1 base, there was a span of 7 bases. Germline V gene data show CDR1 as MNHNY and CDR2 as SVGAGI (reference sequence). This CDR3 region has 12 residues.